The 23 T cell receptor beta chains listed next were all sequenced from one sample in a study of cytomegalovirus exposure and HLA in healthy donors. Sequencing was performed with immunoSEQ multiplex PCR; in TCRdb, only in-frame clones are kept and a portion is missing. The data contain about 160,000 clones, around nine tenths of them singletons. Source material: PBMCs. The receptors were sampled from a man aged 18 to 35 in good health and CMV-seropositive.

The rearrangement uses TRBV6-1 and TRBJ2-5; 8 nucleotides agree with TRBD2. CDR1 and CDR2 (germline): MNHNS, SASEGT. CDR3 length: 14 residues. V shed 3 bases, J shed 5 bases, and the junction held 5 bases outside the gene matches. The CDR3: CASSDGGARETQYF. Written as DNA, the CDR3 is TGTGCCAGCAGTGACGGGGGGGCTAGGGAGACCCAGTACTTC.

The chain couples TRBV15 to TRBJ2-7; no firm D call. CDR1 LNHNV and CDR2 YYDKDF come from the germline V gene (reference sequence). This CDR3 has 14 residues. V was shortened by 0 bases and J by 5 bases, with 11 bases between the two germline ends. The CDR3 nucleotides read TGTGCCACCAGCAGAGATACAGCAAGTGACGAGCAGTACTTC. This gives the protein CATSRDTASDEQYF.

This clone appeared a single time. The chain carries TRBV11-3 and TRBJ2-3; a weak D match, TRBD2 (5 bases). Germline V lookup: CDR1 SGHNT, CDR2 YENEEA. This CDR3 contains 14 residues. Deletions cut 5 bases from V and 2 bases from J, with 11 bases between. CDR3 DNA sequence: TGTGCCAGCAGCCGAAGCGGCTCCACAGATACGCAGTATTTT. Amino acid sequence: CASSRSGSTDTQYF.

The CDR3 DNA is TGTGCCAGCAGCTCACAGGGCGACACTGAAGCTTTCTTT. Amino acid sequence: CASSSQGDTEAFF. This rearrangement joins TRBV7-2 to TRBJ1-1, with a weak D call TRBD1 (6 bases). Per the germline V gene, CDR1 is SGHTA and CDR2 is FQGNSA. Trimming cost V 4 bases and J 3 bases, with 9 bases left between them. This CDR3 is 13 amino acids long.

The chain employs TRBV19 and TRBJ1-1; D not certain. V lost 4 bases to trimming and J lost 4 bases, with 19 bases between them. The germline CDR1 and CDR2 sequences are LNHDA and SQIVND (reference sequence). This CDR3 comprises 16 residues. The CDR3: CASSKVGRERSTEAFF. The CDR3 nucleotides read TGTGCCAGTAGTAAAGTCGGAAGGGAGCGCAGCACTGAAGCTTTCTTT.

This chain joins TRBV2 and TRBJ2-1, with D perhaps matching TRBD2 (5 bases). Germline assignment: CDR1 SNHLY and CDR2 FYNNEI. V was trimmed by 5 bases and J by 3 bases, leaving 11 bases between them. This CDR3 contains 14 residues. The chain's CDR3 is CASSKNRDYNEQFF. The CDR3 bases are TGTGCCAGCAGTAAGAACCGGGACTACAATGAGCAGTTCTTC.

The rearrangement uses TRBV7-9 and TRBJ2-2; TRBD2 is a possible D gene (6 bases). Germline V lookup: CDR1 SEHNR, CDR2 FQNEAQ (reference sequence). The CDR3 contains 15 residues. This CDR3 reads CAAGSGGTNTGELFF. CDR3 coding DNA: TGTGCGGCCGGGAGCGGCGGGACGAACACCGGGGAGCTGTTTTTT.

This chain uses TRBV5-1 with TRBJ2-5; TRBD1 aligns across 7 bases. V gave up 4 bases and J gave up 5 bases; unmatched junction bases: 8. Looked up from germline, CDR1 is SGHRS and CDR2 is YFSETQ. CDR3 length: 14 amino acids. The CDR3 reads CASSNIQGSETQYF. The CDR3 DNA reads as TGCGCCAGCAGCAACATACAGGGGTCGGAGACCCAGTACTTC.

This chain uses TRBV30 with TRBJ1-5, with TRBD1 matching 7 bases. This CDR3 spans 15 amino acids. V shed 4 bases, J shed 2 bases, and the junction held 8 bases outside the gene matches. CDR1 is GTSNPN, CDR2 SVGIG, per germline (reference sequence). CDR3 protein: CAWTQLGQGNQPQHF. The DNA for the CDR3 is TGTGCCTGGACCCAACTCGGACAGGGCAATCAGCCCCAGCATTTT. Drawing the rest from reference TRBV30 and TRBJ1-5, the complete variable domain is SQTIHQWPATLVQPVGSPLSLECTVEGTSNPNLYWYRQAAGRGLQLLFYSVGIGQISSEVPQNLSASRPQDRQFILSSKKLLLSDSGFYLCAWTQLGQGNQPQHFGDGTRLSIL.

V gene TRBV6-1 combines with J gene TRBJ2-7, with D tentatively TRBD1 (6 bases). Germline assignment: CDR1 MNHNS and CDR2 SASEGT. This CDR3 spans 13 amino acids. Trimming stripped 6 bases from V and 3 bases from J, with 12 bases between. CDR3 loop: CASRPGQDYEQYF. CDR3 in DNA: TGTGCCAGCAGGCCGGGACAAGACTACGAGCAGTACTTC.

The genes are TRBV7-9 and TRBJ2-7; 7 positions match TRBD1. This CDR3 comprises 16 residues. The junction had 10 bases not matched to a gene; V was cut back by 2 bases and J by 3 bases. Germline CDR1 SEHNR, CDR2 FQNEAQ (reference sequence). The CDR3 coding sequence is TGTGCCAGCAGCTTAACCCCACAGGGGCCGTTCTACGAGCAGTACTTC. Protein sequence: CASSLTPQGPFYEQYF.

The chain employs TRBV6-1 and TRBJ2-7; 8 nucleotides match TRBD2. CDR1 is MNHNS and CDR2 is SASEGT in the germline V gene. V shed 4 bases, J shed 2 bases, and the junction held 7 bases outside the gene matches. The CDR3 has 15 residues. The CDR3 DNA is TGTGCCAGCAGTGGACTTAGCGGGACCGCCTACGAGCAGTACTTC. Its translation: CASSGLSGTAYEQYF.

The genes are TRBV29-1 and TRBJ2-1, with D possibly TRBD2 on 5 matching bases. V was cut by 8 bases and J by 3 bases, with 14 bases left in between. CDR3 length: 13 amino acids. CDR1 is SQVTM, CDR2 ANQGSEA, per germline. CDR3 nucleotide sequence: TGCAGCTCCGTGGTGGGGAGCTACAATGAGCAGTTCTTC. Translating it yields CSSVVGSYNEQFF.

A few counts support this clone. V is TRBV19 and J is TRBJ1-3; D is undetermined. V gave up 7 bases and J gave up 0 bases, with 7 bases separating them. The CDR3 spans 13 residues. Germline values: CDR1 LNHDA, CDR2 SQIVND (reference sequence). This chain's CDR3 is CASIRDSGNTIYF. CDR3 sequence (DNA): TGTGCCAGTATACGGGACTCTGGAAACACCATATATTTT.

The chain combines TRBV2 with TRBJ2-3, with TRBD1 as a possible D gene (5 bases). This CDR3 spans 17 amino acids. The V and J ends lost 0 bases and 1 base respectively, with 14 bases between them. CDR1 SNHLY and CDR2 FYNNEI come from the germline V gene. CDR3 protein: CASSEALPGRGTDTQYF. For the CDR3, the DNA is TGTGCCAGCAGTGAAGCGCTTCCGGGCAGGGGCACAGATACGCAGTATTTT.

The chain links TRBV7-9 to TRBJ2-7, with a possible D match to TRBD1 (6 bases). The CDR3 loop spans 14 amino acids. CDR1 is SEHNR and CDR2 is FQNEAQ in the germline V gene (reference sequence). Trimming pared 5 bases from V and 3 bases from J, leaving 14 bases between. CDR3 DNA: TGTGCCAGCAGCCAGGGCCAAGGGGGCTACGAGCAGTACTTC. Translated, it gives CASSQGQGGYEQYF.

The chain carries TRBV7-9 and TRBJ2-7; 11 bases fit TRBD1. The CDR3 runs 14 residues. Trimming removed 3 bases from V and 4 bases from J; junction bases left unmatched: 2. Germline CDR1 and CDR2: SEHNR and FQNEAQ (reference sequence). The CDR3: CASSLGQGGYEQYF. CDR3 sequence (DNA): TGTGCCAGCAGCTTGGGACAGGGGGGGTACGAGCAGTACTTC. The full variable domain, with the rest looked up from reference TRBV7-9 and TRBJ2-7, is DTGVSQNPRHKITKRGQNVTFRCDPISEHNRLYWYRQTLGQGPEFLTYFQNEAQLEKSRLLSDRFSAERPKGSFSTLEIQRTEQGDSAMYLCASSLGQGGYEQYFGPGTRLTVT.

The rearrangement links TRBV6-1 to TRBJ2-2, with 7 positions matching TRBD1. The CDR3 extends over 16 amino acids. The junction had 7 bases not matched to a gene; V was cut back by 6 bases and J by 0 bases. The V gene's germline CDR1 is MNHNS and CDR2 SASEGT. CDR3 sequence reads: CASREQGTANTGELFF. Here the CDR3 DNA reads TGTGCCAGCAGGGAACAGGGGACAGCGAACACCGGGGAGCTGTTTTTT.

This clone was counted a few times. This rearrangement joins TRBV18 to TRBJ1-1; the D is unclear. V lost 2 bases, J lost 1 base, and 8 bases lay in between. Germline CDR1 reads KGHSH; CDR2 reads LQKENI. The CDR3 is 14 residues long. For the CDR3, the DNA is TGTGCCAGCTCACCATCTCCAGGGAACACTGAAGCTTTCTTT. It is translated as CASSPSPGNTEAFF. Looking up the rest from reference TRBV18 and TRBJ1-1 gives the full variable domain: NAGVMQNPRHLVRRRGQEARLRCSPMKGHSHVYWYRQLPEEGLKFMVYLQKENIIDESGMPKERFSAEFPKEGPSILRIQQVVRGDSAAYFCASSPSPGNTEAFFGQGTRLTVV.

This chain connects TRBV6-5 to TRBJ1-4; TRBD1 matches at 7 bases. Per the germline V gene, CDR1 is MNHEY and CDR2 is SVGAGI. With 6 bases clipped from V and 8 bases from J, the junction kept 12 bases outside the gene matches. This CDR3 is 15 amino acids long. CDR3 nucleotides: TGTGCCAGCAGCTCGACAGGGTCTAATACCGAAAAACTGTTTTTT. Protein: CASSSTGSNTEKLFF.

This rearrangement joins TRBV5-1 to TRBJ2-1, with 8 nucleotides matching TRBD1. The CDR3 extends over 17 amino acids. Germline CDR1 reads SGHRS; CDR2 reads YFSETQ. After removal of 4 bases from V and 5 bases from J, the junction contained 14 bases not matched to a gene. The CDR3 DNA follows: TGCGCCAGCAGCCGGACAACAGGGGGTATTTTGCACAATGAGCAGTTCTTC. Protein sequence: CASSRTTGGILHNEQFF.

The J gene is TRBJ2-1, the V gene TRBV9; no definite D call. Germline V lookup: CDR1 SGDLS, CDR2 YYNGEE. The CDR3 is made up of 14 amino acids. Trimming cost V 2 bases and J 4 bases, with 10 bases left between them. CDR3 amino acids: CASSVDSSYNEQFF. The CDR3 coding sequence is TGTGCCAGCAGCGTCGATAGCTCATACAATGAGCAGTTCTTC.

The rearrangement links TRBV27 to TRBJ2-7; D unresolved. CDR1 is MNHEY and CDR2 is SMNVEV in the germline V gene (reference sequence). The CDR3 runs to 14 residues. V lost 3 bases to trimming and J lost 0 bases, with 9 bases between them. As DNA, the CDR3 is TGTGCCAGCAGTTTCGTCCGGAGCTCCTACGAGCAGTACTTC. It specifies CASSFVRSSYEQYF.